This record covers a single TCR beta chain. Its specificity is not known. This record comes from a study of T cell repertoires in cytomegalovirus infection. TCRdb redid the calling of the reads with MiXCR, one entry per CDR3 protein. In the table there are roughly 570,000 distinct CDR3 sequences, about 40% of which are singletons. The germline gives CDR1 MNHNS, CDR2 SASEGT. The V end lost 10 bases, the J end lost 1 base, and 12 bases lay between the germline ends. The CDR3 has 13 residues. The clonotype comes from a human donor in good health (CMV status not recorded). Some clones in this sample may be carry-over from other donors' samples. V gene TRBV6-1 combines with J gene TRBJ2-3; D is uncertain. The sequencing here drew on cultured PBMCs, taken from culture after CMV antigen stimulation. The CDR3 loop reads CATLGPGTDTQYF. CDR3 DNA sequence: TGTGCCACCCTAGGACCAGGCACAGATACGCAGTATTTT.